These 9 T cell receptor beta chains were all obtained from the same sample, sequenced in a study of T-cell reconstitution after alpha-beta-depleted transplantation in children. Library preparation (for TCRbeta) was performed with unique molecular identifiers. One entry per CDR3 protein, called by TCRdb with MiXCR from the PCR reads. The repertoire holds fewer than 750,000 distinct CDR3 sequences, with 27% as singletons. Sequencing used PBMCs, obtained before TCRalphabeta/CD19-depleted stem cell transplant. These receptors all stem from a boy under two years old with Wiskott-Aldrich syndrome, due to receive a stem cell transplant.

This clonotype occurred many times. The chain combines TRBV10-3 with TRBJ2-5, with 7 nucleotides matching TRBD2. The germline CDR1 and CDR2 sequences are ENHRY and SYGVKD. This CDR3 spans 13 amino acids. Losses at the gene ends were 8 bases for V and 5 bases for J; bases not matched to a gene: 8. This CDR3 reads CAIRTSAGETQYF. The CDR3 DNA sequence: TGTGCCATCCGAACTAGCGCCGGGGAGACCCAGTACTTC.

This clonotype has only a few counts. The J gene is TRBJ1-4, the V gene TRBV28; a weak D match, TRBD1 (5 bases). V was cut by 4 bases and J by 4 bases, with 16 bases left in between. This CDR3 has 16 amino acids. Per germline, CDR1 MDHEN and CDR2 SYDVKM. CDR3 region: CASSSTSGRRNEKLFF. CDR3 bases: TGTGCCAGCAGTTCTACATCAGGGAGGCGTAATGAAAAACTGTTTTTT.

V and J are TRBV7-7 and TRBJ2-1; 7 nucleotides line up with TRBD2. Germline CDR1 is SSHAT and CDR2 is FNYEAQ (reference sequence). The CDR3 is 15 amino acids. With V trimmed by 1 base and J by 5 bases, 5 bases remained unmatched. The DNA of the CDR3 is TGTGCCAGCAGCTTAGGGCTAGCGGTCGACAATGAGCAGTTCTTC. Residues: CASSLGLAVDNEQFF. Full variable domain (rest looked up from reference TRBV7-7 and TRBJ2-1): GAGVSQSPRYKVTKRGQDVTLRCDPISSHATLYWYQQALGQGPEFLTYFNYEAQPDKSGLPSDRFSAERPEGSISTLTIQRTEQRDSAMYRCASSLGLAVDNEQFFGPGTRLTVL.

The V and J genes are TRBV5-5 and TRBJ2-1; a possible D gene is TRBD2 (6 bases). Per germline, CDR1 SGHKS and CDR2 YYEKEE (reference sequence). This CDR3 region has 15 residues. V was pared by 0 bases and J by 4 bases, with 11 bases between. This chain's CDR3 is CASSLAGSWYNEQFF. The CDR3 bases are TGTGCCAGCAGCTTGGCCGGGAGTTGGTACAATGAGCAGTTCTTC.

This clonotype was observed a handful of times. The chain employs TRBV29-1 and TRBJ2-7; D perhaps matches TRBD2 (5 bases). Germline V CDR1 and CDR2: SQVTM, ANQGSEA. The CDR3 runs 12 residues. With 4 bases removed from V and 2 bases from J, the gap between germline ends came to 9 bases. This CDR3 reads CSVASGPYEQYF. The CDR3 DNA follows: TGCAGCGTTGCCAGCGGTCCCTACGAGCAGTACTTC.

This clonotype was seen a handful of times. CDR3: CASSLVLTGYNEQFF. The CDR3 DNA reads TGCGCCAGCAGCTTGGTCTTAACAGGATACAATGAGCAGTTCTTC. The rearrangement links TRBV5-1 to TRBJ2-1; perhaps TRBD1 as D (5 bases). V lost 0 bases and J 4 bases, leaving 11 bases between the germline ends. CDR1 SGHRS and CDR2 YFSETQ come from the germline V gene. The CDR3 is 15 amino acids. Full variable domain (rest looked up from reference TRBV5-1 and TRBJ2-1): KAGVTQTPRYLIKTRGQQVTLSCSPISGHRSVSWYQQTPGQGLQFLFEYFSETQRNKGNFPGRFSGRQFSNSRSEMNVSTLELGDSALYLCASSLVLTGYNEQFFGPGTRLTVL.

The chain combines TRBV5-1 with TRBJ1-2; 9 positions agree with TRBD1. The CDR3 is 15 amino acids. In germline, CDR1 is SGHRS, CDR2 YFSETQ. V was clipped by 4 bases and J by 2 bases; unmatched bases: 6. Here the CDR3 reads CASSPRDRANYGYTF. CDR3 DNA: TGCGCCAGCAGCCCGAGGGACAGGGCGAACTATGGCTACACCTTC.

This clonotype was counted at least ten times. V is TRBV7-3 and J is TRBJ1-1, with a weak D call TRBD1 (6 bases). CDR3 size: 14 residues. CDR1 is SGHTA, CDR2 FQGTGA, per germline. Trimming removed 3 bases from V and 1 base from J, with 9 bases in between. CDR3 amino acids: CASSLGGPNTEAFF. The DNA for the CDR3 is TGTGCCAGCAGCTTGGGGGGCCCGAACACTGAAGCTTTCTTT.

CDR3 in DNA: TGTGCCAGCAGTTACGGGCGGAAGCAGTTCTTC. This sequence encodes CASSYGRKQFF. The chain recombines TRBV6-5 with TRBJ2-1, with no clear D. This CDR3 spans 11 amino acids. Germline V gene data show CDR1 as MNHEY and CDR2 as SVGAGI. The V end was cut by 2 bases, the J end by 11 bases, with 7 bases between.